A single sample is the source of the 15 T cell receptor beta chains below, sequenced in a study of blood T cell repertoires in COVID-19. Libraries were prepared by immunoSEQ multiplex PCR; TCRdb keeps only in-frame clonotypes and omits some of them. The table lists 250,000 to 350,000 clones, around 90% of them singletons. Sequencing input: peripheral blood. These receptors came from a woman between 50 and 59 years old who had recovered from COVID-19.

This clone was picked up a small number of times. In the same sample, other DNA sequences code for this CDR3. The J gene is TRBJ2-3, the V gene TRBV7-2; the match to TRBD2 covers 11 bases. Trimming at V came to 5 bases and at J to 4 bases, leaving 8 bases not matched to a gene. CDR3 size: 16 residues. Germline V gene data show CDR1 as SGHTA and CDR2 as FQGNSA. Written as DNA, the CDR3 is TGTGCCAGCAGCCCCCGACTAGCGGGACTTCCAGATACGCAGTATTTT. This sequence encodes CASSPRLAGLPDTQYF. The full variable domain, in which reference TRBV7-2 and TRBJ2-3 provide the parts outside the CDR3, is GAGVSQSPSNKVTEKGKDVELRCDPISGHTALYWYRQSLGQGLEFLIYFQGNSAPDKSGLPSDRFSAERTGGSVSTLTIQRTQQEDSAVYLCASSPRLAGLPDTQYFGPGTRLTVL.

The count of this clone is one. The genes are TRBV11-2 and TRBJ2-5, with 13 bases fitting TRBD2. CDR1 SGHAT and CDR2 FQNNGV come from the germline V gene. V was pared by 7 bases and J by 5 bases, with 4 bases of the junction left unmatched. The length of the CDR3 is 14 residues. The chain's CDR3 is CASTLLAGGETQYF. CDR3 nucleotide sequence: TGTGCCAGCACCCTACTAGCGGGGGGGGAGACCCAGTACTTC.

This sequence joins TRBV7-2 and TRBJ1-6; 7 bases fit TRBD1. CDR1 is SGHTA, CDR2 FQGNSA, per germline. V shed 5 bases and J 2 bases; nucleotides not matched to a gene: 6. The CDR3 consists of 16 residues. The CDR3 DNA reads TGTGCCAGCAGCGATACAGGGGTTCCCTATAATTCACCCCTCCACTTT. It codes for CASSDTGVPYNSPLHF.

The V and J genes are TRBV6-5 and TRBJ1-2; TRBD1 matches 8 bases. V dropped 5 bases and J dropped 7; count of bases not matched to a gene: 9. Germline CDR1 MNHEY, CDR2 SVGAGI. The CDR3 has 14 residues. The CDR3 DNA reads as TGTGCCAGCAGTAATCGACAGGGGTCCGGTGGCTACACCTTC. Residues: CASSNRQGSGGYTF.

CDR3 residues: CASSFWTSRNNEQFF. Here the CDR3 DNA reads TGTGCCAGCAGCTTTTGGACTAGTAGAAACAATGAGCAGTTCTTC. The rearrangement joins TRBV11-2 to TRBJ2-1, with 7 bases matching TRBD2. Germline V gene sequence: CDR1 SGHAT, CDR2 FQNNGV. J was trimmed by 5 bases and V by 3 bases; bases with no gene match: 7. The CDR3 runs 15 residues. Looking up the rest from reference TRBV11-2 and TRBJ2-1 gives the full variable domain: EAGVAQSPRYKIIEKRQSVAFWCNPISGHATLYWYQQILGQGPKLLIQFQNNGVVDDSQLPKDRFSAERLKGVDSTLKIQPAKLEDSAVYLCASSFWTSRNNEQFFGPGTRLTVL.

The V and J genes are TRBV7-9 and TRBJ2-1, with D unresolved. Germline V gives CDR1 SEHNR, CDR2 FQNEAQ (reference sequence). The CDR3 runs to 12 residues. The ends were cut back, 5 bases at V and 8 bases at J, with 10 bases in the middle. Here the CDR3 DNA reads TGTGCCAGCAGCAACAGCATCCATGAGCAGTTCTTC. Protein sequence: CASSNSIHEQFF.

The chain joins TRBV2 to TRBJ1-4; D is undetermined. With 6 bases removed from V and 4 bases from J, the gap between germline ends came to 6 bases. Germline CDR1 is SNHLY and CDR2 is FYNNEI. The CDR3 contains 12 residues. In DNA, the CDR3 is TGTGCCAGCAGGAGGTTTAATGAAAAACTGTTTTTT. Protein sequence: CASRRFNEKLFF.

The chain carries TRBV6-6 and TRBJ1-2; D unclear. CDR1 is MNHNY, CDR2 SVGAGI, per germline (reference sequence). The CDR3 sequence is 12 residues long. The germline V and J ends were trimmed by 2 bases and 5 bases, with 6 bases remaining between them. The CDR3 DNA reads TGTGCCAGCAGTTACCAGGAATATGGCTACACCTTC. Encoded protein: CASSYQEYGYTF.

This clone is a singleton in its sample. Here the CDR3 DNA reads TGCGCCAGCAGAACAGGACAGGGGAACTCACCCCTCCACTTT. Encoded protein: CASRTGQGNSPLHF. The chain has TRBV5-1 and TRBJ1-6, with TRBD1 identical over 9 bases. The CDR3 runs to 14 residues. CDR1 and CDR2 from the germline V gene are SGHRS and YFSETQ. Germline trimming cut 5 bases from V and 10 bases from J; bases unmatched to any gene: 7.

The chain links TRBV14 to TRBJ1-4; 9 bases match TRBD1. Germline values: CDR1 SGHDN, CDR2 FVKESK. The CDR3 covers 19 residues. V trimming: 0 bases; J trimming: 6 bases; junction bases outside the gene matches: 14. The CDR3 nucleotides are TGTGCCAGCAGCCAAGATAGACAGGGGGAGTTTTGGGGTCATGAAAAACTGTTTTTT. This sequence encodes CASSQDRQGEFWGHEKLFF.

This rearrangement joins TRBV5-4 to TRBJ2-2; perhaps TRBD2 as D (6 bases). The germline V gene encodes CDR1 SGHNT and CDR2 YYREEE (reference sequence). V lost 4 bases to trimming and J lost 7 bases, with 17 bases between them. The CDR3 length is 15 residues. The CDR3 is CASSRGTYASGELFF. Written as DNA, the CDR3 is TGTGCCAGCAGCCGGGGGACCTACGCGAGCGGGGAGCTGTTTTTT.

The chain is built from TRBV19 and TRBJ2-1, with 9 bases lining up with TRBD2. V was clipped by 2 bases and J by 2 bases; unmatched bases: 10. Germline V lookup: CDR1 LNHDA, CDR2 SQIVND (reference sequence). This CDR3 region has 18 residues. CDR3 DNA: TGTGCCAGTAGTATAAGGAGCGGGGGGCTCCTAGCCTACAATGAGCAGTTCTTC. Its protein is CASSIRSGGLLAYNEQFF.

This chain links TRBV5-5 with TRBJ2-2; a possible D gene is TRBD1 (5 bases). The CDR3 is 15 residues long. V shed 6 bases and J shed 2 bases, with 14 bases lying between them. The germline V gene encodes CDR1 SGHKS and CDR2 YYEKEE (reference sequence). CDR3 sequence: CASTRWGSNTGELFF. CDR3 DNA sequence: TGTGCCAGCACTCGCTGGGGCTCAAACACCGGGGAGCTGTTTTTT.

This chain joins TRBV14 and TRBJ2-7, with 9 nucleotides matching TRBD1. Germline CDR1 is SGHDN and CDR2 is FVKESK. CDR3 length: 14 residues. Unmatched junction bases numbered 2, after V lost 4 bases and J lost 1 base. CDR3 residues: CASSPGQGSYEQYF. As DNA, the CDR3 is TGTGCCAGCAGCCCTGGACAGGGGTCCTACGAGCAGTACTTC.

The chain couples TRBV5-1 to TRBJ2-2, with 10 bases that match TRBD2. CDR1 and CDR2 (germline): SGHRS, YFSETQ. The length of the CDR3 is 17 residues. V lost 9 bases to trimming and J lost 4 bases; unmatched junction nucleotides: 15. The DNA of the CDR3 is TGCGCCACCGAATCTGTCCCTAGCGGGGGAGGCACCGGGGAGCTGTTTTTT. This codes for CATESVPSGGGTGELFF. Full variable domain (outside the CDR3, taken from reference TRBV5-1 and TRBJ2-2): KAGVTQTPRYLIKTRGQQVTLSCSPISGHRSVSWYQQTPGQGLQFLFEYFSETQRNKGNFPGRFSGRQFSNSRSEMNVSTLELGDSALYLCATESVPSGGGTGELFFGEGSRLTVL.